The count of the clone carrying this T cell receptor beta chain is one. The sample originates from a study of blood T cell repertoires in COVID-19. Study background: Both acute and convalescent COVID-19 samples were obtained from the United States, Italy and Spain. T cells, B-cell-depleted T cells, or PBMCs supplied cDNA or gDNA.

How the authors handled the data: The authors estimated nucleated cell counts from reference gene primer amplification. Using immunoSEQ multiplex PCR, the repertoire was profiled, and TCRdb retains in-frame clones only, with some absent. V, J and clone size are taken as reported in that table, and D and trimming were inferred from the DNA itself. The sample yields about 48,000 clones, 82% seen once. This receptor was identified in a man between 40 and 49 years old with acute or convalescent COVID-19. The sequenced sample was peripheral blood.

CDR3 sequence (DNA): TGTGCCAGTAGTATCCCGCGGGGTCGAGGGAGAGATACGCAGTATTTT. This codes for CASSIPRGRGRDTQYF. The V gene is TRBV19, the J gene TRBJ2-3; weak D call: TRBD2 (6 bases). V lost 3 bases and J lost 5, with 18 bases in between. CDR1 LNHDA and CDR2 SQIVND come from the germline V gene (reference sequence). The CDR3 sequence is 16 residues long.